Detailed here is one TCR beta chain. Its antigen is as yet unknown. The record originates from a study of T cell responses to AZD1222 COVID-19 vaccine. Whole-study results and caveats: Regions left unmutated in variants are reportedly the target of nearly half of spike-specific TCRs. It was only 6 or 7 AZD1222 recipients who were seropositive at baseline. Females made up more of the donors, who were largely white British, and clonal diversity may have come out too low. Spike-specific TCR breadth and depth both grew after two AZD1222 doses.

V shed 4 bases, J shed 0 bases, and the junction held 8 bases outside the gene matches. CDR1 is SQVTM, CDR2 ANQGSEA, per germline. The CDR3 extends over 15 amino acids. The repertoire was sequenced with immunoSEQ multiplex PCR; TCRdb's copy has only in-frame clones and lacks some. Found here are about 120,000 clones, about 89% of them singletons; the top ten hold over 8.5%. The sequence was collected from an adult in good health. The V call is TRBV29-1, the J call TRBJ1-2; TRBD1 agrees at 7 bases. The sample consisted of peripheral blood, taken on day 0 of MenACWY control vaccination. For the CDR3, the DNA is TGCAGCGTTGCGGACAGGTCGGACTCTAACTATGGCTACACCTTC. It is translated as CSVADRSDSNYGYTF.